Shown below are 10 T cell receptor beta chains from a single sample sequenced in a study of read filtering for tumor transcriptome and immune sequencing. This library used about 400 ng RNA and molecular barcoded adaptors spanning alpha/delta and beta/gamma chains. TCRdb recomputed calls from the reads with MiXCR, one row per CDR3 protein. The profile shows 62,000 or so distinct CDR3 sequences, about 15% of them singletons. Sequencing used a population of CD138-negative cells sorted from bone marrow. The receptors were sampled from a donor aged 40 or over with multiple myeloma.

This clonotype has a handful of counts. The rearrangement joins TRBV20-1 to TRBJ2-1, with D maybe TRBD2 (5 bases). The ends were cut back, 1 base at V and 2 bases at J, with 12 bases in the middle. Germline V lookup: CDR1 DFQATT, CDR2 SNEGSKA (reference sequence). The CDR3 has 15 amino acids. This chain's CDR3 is CSARGGGFPYNEQFF. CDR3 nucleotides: TGCAGTGCTAGAGGCGGCGGGTTCCCCTACAATGAGCAGTTCTTC.

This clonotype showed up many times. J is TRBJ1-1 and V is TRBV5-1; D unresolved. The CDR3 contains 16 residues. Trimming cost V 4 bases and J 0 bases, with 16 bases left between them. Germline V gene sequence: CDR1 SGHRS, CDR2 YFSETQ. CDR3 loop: CASSPTMVLMNTEAFF. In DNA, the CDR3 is TGCGCCAGCAGCCCTACAATGGTGTTGATGAACACTGAAGCTTTCTTT. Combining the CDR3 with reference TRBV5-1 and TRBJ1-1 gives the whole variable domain KAGVTQTPRYLIKTRGQQVTLSCSPISGHRSVSWYQQTPGQGLQFLFEYFSETQRNKGNFPGRFSGRQFSNSRSEMNVSTLELGDSALYLCASSPTMVLMNTEAFFGQGTRLTVV.

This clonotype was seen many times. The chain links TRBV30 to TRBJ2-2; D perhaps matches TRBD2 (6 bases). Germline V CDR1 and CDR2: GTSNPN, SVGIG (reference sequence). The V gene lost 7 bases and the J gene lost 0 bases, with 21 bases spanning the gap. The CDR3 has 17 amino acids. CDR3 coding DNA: TGTGCCTCGGAGGGGCCTGCCGGGACTTCGAACACCGGGGAGCTGTTTTTT. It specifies CASEGPAGTSNTGELFF.

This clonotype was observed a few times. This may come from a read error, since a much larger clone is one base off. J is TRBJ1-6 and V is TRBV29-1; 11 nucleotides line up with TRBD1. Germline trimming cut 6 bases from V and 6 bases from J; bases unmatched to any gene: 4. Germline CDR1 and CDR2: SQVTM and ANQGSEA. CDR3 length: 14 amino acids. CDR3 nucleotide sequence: TGCAGCGTAGGGACAGGGGGAGGTAATTCACCCCTCCACTTT. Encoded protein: CSVGTGGGNSPLHF.

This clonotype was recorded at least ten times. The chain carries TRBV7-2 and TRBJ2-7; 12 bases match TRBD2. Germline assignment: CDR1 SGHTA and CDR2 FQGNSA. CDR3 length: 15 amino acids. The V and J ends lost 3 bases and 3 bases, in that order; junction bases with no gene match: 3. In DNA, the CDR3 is TGTGCCAGCAGCTTGGGACTAGCGGGCCACTACGAGCAGTACTTC. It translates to CASSLGLAGHYEQYF.

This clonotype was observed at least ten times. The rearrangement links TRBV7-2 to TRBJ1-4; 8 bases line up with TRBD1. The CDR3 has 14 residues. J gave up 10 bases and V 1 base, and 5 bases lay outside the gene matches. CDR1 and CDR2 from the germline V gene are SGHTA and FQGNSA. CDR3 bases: TGTGCCAGCAGCTTAGGACAGGGGACGGGAAAACTGTTTTTT. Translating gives CASSLGQGTGKLFF.

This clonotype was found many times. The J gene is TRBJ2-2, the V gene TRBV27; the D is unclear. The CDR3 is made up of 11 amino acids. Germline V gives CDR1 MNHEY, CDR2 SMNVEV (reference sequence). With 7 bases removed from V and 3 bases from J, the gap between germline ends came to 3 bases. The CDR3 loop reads CASTDTGELFF. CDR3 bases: TGTGCCAGCACGGACACCGGGGAGCTGTTTTTT.

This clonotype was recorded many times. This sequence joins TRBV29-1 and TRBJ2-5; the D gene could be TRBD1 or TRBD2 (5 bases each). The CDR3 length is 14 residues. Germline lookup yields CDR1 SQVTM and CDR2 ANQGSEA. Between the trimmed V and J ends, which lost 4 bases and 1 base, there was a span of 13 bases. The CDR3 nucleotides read TGCAGCGTTGTGGGGGTGGGGGTCCAAGAGACCCAGTACTTC. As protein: CSVVGVGVQETQYF.

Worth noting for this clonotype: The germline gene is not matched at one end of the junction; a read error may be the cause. The CDR3 sequence is CASSLIGTLSAF. The CDR3 bases are TGTGCCAGCAGCTTAATAGGCACTCTCTCGGCCTTT. The rearrangement uses TRBV11-2 and TRBJ1-3; D uncertain. The CDR3 is 12 residues long. CDR1 and CDR2 from the germline V gene are SGHAT and FQNNGV.

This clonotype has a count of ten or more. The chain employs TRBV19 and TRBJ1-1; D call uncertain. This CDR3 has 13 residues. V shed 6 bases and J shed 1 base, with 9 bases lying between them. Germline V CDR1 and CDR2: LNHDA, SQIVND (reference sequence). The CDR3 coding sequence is TGTGCCAGTAGACCAGGTCAGAACACTGAAGCTTTCTTT. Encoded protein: CASRPGQNTEAFF.